This TCR beta chain was sequenced in a study of T-cell reconstitution after alpha-beta-depleted transplantation in children. J gave up 9 bases and V 4 bases, and 6 bases lay outside the gene matches. This CDR3 region has 13 residues. CDR1 SGDLS and CDR2 YYNGEE come from the germline V gene. There are a few counts of this clonotype. TCRbeta library construction was performed incorporating unique molecular identifiers. Using its own MiXCR run on the PCR reads, TCRdb lists one record per CDR3 protein. The repertoire holds 450,000 to 500,000 distinct CDR3 sequences, with about 12% as singletons. The TCR was taken from a human donor who donated a stem cell graft to a child with combined immunodeficiency. This sample comprised PBMCs from the stem cell graft donor, obtained from the stem cell graft. J is TRBJ2-1 and V is TRBV9, with 8 bases aligning to TRBD1. CDR3 region: CASSLTGAAEQFF. In nucleotides, the CDR3 is TGTGCCAGCAGCTTGACAGGGGCGGCTGAGCAGTTCTTC.